Listed below are T cell receptor beta chains from one sample, sequenced in a study of a mutant IDH1 vaccine in newly diagnosed glioma. Method: immunoSEQ multiplex PCR; TCRdb's copy keeps in-frame clones and lacks some. The table lists about 88,000 clones, roughly 82% of them singletons, with nearly 5.5% in the top ten. Sample: PBMCs, taken from a glioma patient treated with radiotherapy, temozolomide or both. These receptors originate from a man aged 40-55 years with glioma. Some clones in this sample may be carry-over from other donors' samples. Each CDR3 is given with its conserved first and last residue. D genes are given only for firm matches. Rows may omit the clone size; those that give it use once, few, many or a size class.

cdr3_aa	cdr3_nt	j_call	v_call	clone_size	d_call
CASSEAPGFSPLHF	TGTGCCAGCAGTGAAGCGCCGGGTTTCTCACCCCTCCACTTT	TRBJ1-6	TRBV2	once	NA
CASQVAAHEQYF	TGTGCCAGCCAGGTGGCAGCCCACGAGCAGTACTTC	TRBJ2-7	TRBV5-6	NA	NA
CAGARQGARTEAFF	TGTGCCGGAGCAAGACAGGGGGCGCGAACTGAAGCTTTCTTT	TRBJ1-1	TRBV2	NA	TRBD1
CASSPRQGRGNTEAFF	TGTGCCAGCAGCCCACGACAGGGGCGGGGGAACACTGAAGCTTTCTTT	TRBJ1-1	TRBV13	NA	TRBD1
CASREGRNTEAFF	TGTGCCAGCAGGGAGGGGAGGAACACTGAAGCTTTCTTT	TRBJ1-1	TRBV7-8	NA	NA
CASSRGRDTDTQYF	TGTGCCAGCTCACGGGGTCGTGACACAGATACGCAGTATTTT	TRBJ2-3	TRBV18	few	NA
CSVVQGARAEAFF	TGCAGCGTTGTTCAGGGGGCAAGGGCTGAAGCTTTCTTT	TRBJ1-1	TRBV29-1	NA	TRBD1
CASSPWTSGITDTQYF	TGTGCCAGCTCACCATGGACTAGCGGGATCACAGATACGCAGTATTTT	TRBJ2-3	TRBV18	NA	TRBD2
CASSPPRMNTEAFF	TGTGCCAGCAGCCCCCCCAGAATGAACACTGAAGCTTTCTTT	TRBJ1-1	TRBV7-2	NA	NA
CAWTGGAGTGELFF	TGTGCCTGGACGGGTGGGGCAGGCACCGGGGAGCTGTTTTTT	TRBJ2-2	TRBV30	NA	NA
CAISEGNTEAFF	TGTGCCATCAGTGAGGGGAACACTGAAGCTTTCTTT	TRBJ1-1	TRBV10-3	NA	NA
CASSQLEGGATEAFF	TGCGCCAGCAGCCAGCTCGAAGGGGGAGCCACTGAAGCTTTCTTT	TRBJ1-1	TRBV4-1	once	NA
CASSRQGVNGYTF	TGTGCCAGCAGTCGTCAGGGTGTGAATGGCTACACCTTC	TRBJ1-2	TRBV7-2	NA	NA
CASSQDGSVISGANVLTF	TGTGCCAGCAGCCAAGATGGTAGCGTCATCTCTGGGGCCAACGTCCTGACTTTC	TRBJ2-6	TRBV4-2	NA	NA
CASSLVGGGEPYEQYF	TGTGCCAGCAGCTTAGTAGGCGGGGGGGAACCCTACGAGCAGTACTTC	TRBJ2-7	TRBV7-2	NA	TRBD2
CASSQTRRGLGNQPQHF	TGTGCCAGCAGCCAAACCCGAAGGGGATTAGGCAATCAGCCCCAGCATTTT	TRBJ1-5	TRBV4-2	NA	NA
CASSRTEKNTEAFF	TGTGCCAGCTCTCGAACAGAGAAGAACACTGAAGCTTTCTTT	TRBJ1-1	TRBV18	NA	NA
CATSRGGTGGVYGYTF	TGTGCCACCAGCAGAGGAGGGACAGGGGGAGTCTATGGCTACACCTTC	TRBJ1-2	TRBV15	few	TRBD1
CASVRGQSYEQYF	TGTGCCAGCGTTCGGGGGCAGTCCTACGAGCAGTACTTC	TRBJ2-7	TRBV2	NA	NA
CSVEESRFYTF	TGCAGCGTTGAAGAGTCTCGCTTCTACACCTTC	TRBJ1-2	TRBV29-1	NA	NA
CASSYSGGTNEKLFF	TGTGCCAGCAGTTACTCGGGGGGAACTAATGAAAAACTGTTTTTT	TRBJ1-4	TRBV6-5	once	NA
CASSSDRGHDEKLFF	TGTGCCAGCAGTTCCGACAGGGGGCATGATGAAAAACTGTTTTTT	TRBJ1-4	TRBV6-6	NA	TRBD1
CASSPRRGNTEAFF	TGCGCCAGCAGCCCCCGGCGGGGTAACACTGAAGCTTTCTTT	TRBJ1-1	TRBV5-1	NA	NA
CASSLGLPTDTQYF	TGCGCCAGCAGCTTAGGACTGCCCACAGATACGCAGTATTTT	TRBJ2-3	TRBV5-1	few	NA
CASSQQGVANEKLFF	TGCGCCAGCAGCCAGCAGGGGGTGGCTAATGAAAAACTGTTTTTT	TRBJ1-4	TRBV4-1	NA	TRBD1
CASSQQGGTEAFF	TGTGCCAGCAGCCAGCAGGGAGGGACTGAAGCTTTCTTT	TRBJ1-1	TRBV14	NA	NA
CASSFGGDNQPQHF	TGCGCCAGCAGCTTCGGGGGGGACAATCAGCCCCAGCATTTT	TRBJ1-5	TRBV5-1	once	NA
CASSRQEVRSYNSPLHF	TGCGCCAGCAGCAGGCAGGAGGTTCGGTCCTATAATTCACCCCTCCACTTT	TRBJ1-6	TRBV5-1	medium-sized	NA
CAWSLRHEQFF	TGTGCCTGGAGTCTCCGGCATGAGCAGTTCTTC	TRBJ2-1	TRBV30	NA	NA
CASSSSTLNTEAFF	TGTGCCAGCAGCTCATCGACACTGAACACTGAAGCTTTCTTT	TRBJ1-1	TRBV5-4	once	NA
CASSSGTGVKGNGNTIYF	TGTGCCAGCAGCTCCGGGACAGGGGTGAAGGGTAATGGAAACACCATATATTTT	TRBJ1-3	TRBV7-9	NA	TRBD1
CASSYGQNINTEAFF	TGTGCCAGCAGTTATGGCCAGAATATAAACACTGAAGCTTTCTTT	TRBJ1-1	TRBV6-5	NA	NA
CASSLDRLGGRF	TGTGCCAGCAGCTTAGACCGTCTTGGCGGCCGCTTC	TRBJ1-2	TRBV7-9	NA	NA
CASKIGGADGYTF	TGTGCCAGCAAAATCGGGGGGGCGGATGGCTACACCTTC	TRBJ1-2	TRBV6-5	NA	NA
CASSRGGVTRDTEAFF	TGTGCCAGCAGTCGGGGTGGGGTTACGAGGGACACTGAAGCTTTCTTT	TRBJ1-1	TRBV6-6	NA	NA
CAISESDGSGGGLNEQFF	TGTGCCATCAGTGAGTCCGACGGATCGGGCGGGGGACTGAATGAGCAGTTCTTC	TRBJ2-1	TRBV10-3	few	TRBD2
CARKIGYTF	TGTGCCAGAAAAATAGGCTACACCTTC	TRBJ1-2	TRBV5-3	NA	NA
CASSLSGGAFNDGYTF	TGTGCCAGCAGCTTGTCGGGGGGCGCCTTTAATGATGGCTACACCTTC	TRBJ1-2	TRBV5-5	NA	NA
CASREASDGYTF	TGTGCCAGCAGGGAGGCTTCAGATGGCTACACCTTC	TRBJ1-2	TRBV9	NA	NA
CASSLVGGATDTQYF	TGCGCCAGCAGCTTGGTCGGGGGGGCTACAGATACGCAGTATTTT	TRBJ2-3	TRBV5-1	NA	TRBD2
CASSLPGPSTDTQYF	TGTGCCAGCAGCCTACCGGGGCCCAGCACAGATACGCAGTATTTT	TRBJ2-3	TRBV5-4	NA	NA
CASSSGRTGFEYF	TGCGCCAGCAGCAGTGGAAGGACAGGGTTCGAGTATTTT	TRBJ2-3	TRBV5-1	once	TRBD1
CAWSGFYEQYF	TGTGCCTGGTCGGGTTTTTACGAGCAGTACTTC	TRBJ2-7	TRBV30	NA	NA
CASSLDRAQTQYF	TGCGCCAGCAGCTTGGACAGGGCGCAGACCCAGTACTTC	TRBJ2-5	TRBV5-1	few	NA
CASRRGSNQPQHF	TGTGCCAGCCGCAGGGGTAGCAATCAGCCCCAGCATTTT	TRBJ1-5	TRBV2	NA	NA
CAWGTPYEQYF	TGTGCCTGGGGGACCCCCTACGAGCAGTACTTC	TRBJ2-7	TRBV30	once	NA
CASGLVLDSLTPYEQYF	TGTGCTAGTGGTTTGGTACTCGATAGCCTCACCCCTTACGAGCAGTACTTC	TRBJ2-7	TRBV12-5	NA	NA
CAISGGGNYGYTF	TGTGCCATCAGTGGGGGCGGAAACTATGGCTACACCTTC	TRBJ1-2	TRBV10-3	NA	NA
CASGRGGNQPQHF	TGTGCCAGCGGCAGGGGAGGCAATCAGCCCCAGCATTTT	TRBJ1-5	TRBV6-5	NA	NA
CSVEIPGIYEQYF	TGCAGCGTTGAAATTCCTGGTATCTACGAGCAGTACTTC	TRBJ2-7	TRBV29-1	NA	NA
CASSLGARGSGNTIYF	TGCGCCAGCAGCTTGGGGGCCAGGGGCTCTGGAAACACCATATATTTT	TRBJ1-3	TRBV5-1	NA	NA
CASSRQVGNTEAFF	TGTGCCAGCAGCCGGCAGGTGGGGAACACTGAAGCTTTCTTT	TRBJ1-1	TRBV14	few	NA
CASRGLAGTNEQFF	TGTGCCAGCAGAGGGCTAGCGGGGACCAATGAGCAGTTCTTC	TRBJ2-1	TRBV6-5	NA	TRBD2
CASSQQGRGQPQHF	TGTGCCAGCAGCCAACAGGGGAGGGGACAGCCCCAGCATTTT	TRBJ1-5	TRBV13	NA	TRBD1
CASSPVAGELFF	TGTGCCAGTAGTCCGGTTGCCGGGGAGCTGTTTTTT	TRBJ2-2	TRBV19	NA	NA
CVSSPNGNSPLHF	TGTGTCAGCAGCCCCAACGGTAATTCACCCCTCCACTTT	TRBJ1-6	TRBV7-9	NA	NA
CASSPRRGLYEQYF	TGTGCCAGCAGCCCCCGTCGCGGACTTTACGAGCAGTACTTC	TRBJ2-7	TRBV13	NA	NA
CASSQDIGGGTEAFF	TGCGCCAGCAGCCAAGATATCGGGGGGGGCACTGAAGCTTTCTTT	TRBJ1-1	TRBV4-1	NA	NA
CSSPGGEAFF	TGCAGTAGCCCCGGGGGTGAAGCTTTCTTT	TRBJ1-1	TRBV20-1	NA	NA
CASSRRDSEAFF	TGTGCCAGCTCAAGACGGGACAGTGAAGCTTTCTTT	TRBJ1-1	TRBV18	few	TRBD1